One and the same sample provided the 8 T cell receptor beta chains below, sequenced in a study of blood T cell repertoires in COVID-19. Sequencing used immunoSEQ multiplex PCR; TCRdb keeps in-frame clones, though not all of them. The sample includes under 200,000 clones, 75% to 85% of them seen just once. Input material: peripheral blood. The receptors were gathered from a human donor in a cohort sampled during active COVID-19.

This rearrangement joins TRBV9 to TRBJ2-7, with D perhaps matching TRBD1 (5 bases). The V gene's germline CDR1 is SGDLS and CDR2 YYNGEE. CDR3 length: 13 amino acids. Trimming removed 2 bases from V and 0 bases from J, with 6 bases in between. The CDR3 protein is CASSVQGSYEQYF. CDR3 nucleotide sequence: TGTGCCAGCAGCGTCCAGGGCTCCTACGAGCAGTACTTC.

The genes are TRBV7-2 and TRBJ1-3; D unclear. Germline V gene data show CDR1 as SGHTA and CDR2 as FQGNSA. V dropped 2 bases and J dropped 9 bases, with 17 bases sitting between them. CDR3 size: 15 residues. The chain's CDR3 is CASSLFVAGAGTIYF. CDR3 nucleotide sequence: TGTGCCAGCAGCTTATTCGTTGCGGGAGCTGGCACCATATATTTT. The whole variable domain, remainder taken from reference TRBV7-2 and TRBJ1-3, is GAGVSQSPSNKVTEKGKDVELRCDPISGHTALYWYRQSLGQGLEFLIYFQGNSAPDKSGLPSDRFSAERTGGSVSTLTIQRTQQEDSAVYLCASSLFVAGAGTIYFGEGSWLTVV.

Remarks on this clone: The junction shows a germline mismatch at one end, possibly a read error. The CDR3 DNA is TGTGCCAGCTCACCATCGGGAATCGGGGAGCTGTCTTTT. Translated, it gives CASSPSGIGELSF. The chain carries TRBV18 and TRBJ2-2; maybe TRBD2 (5 bases). Germline V gene lookup returns CDR1 KGHSH and CDR2 LQKENI. The CDR3 loop spans 13 amino acids.

The rearrangement joins TRBV7-2 to TRBJ2-7; 8 nucleotides match TRBD1. There are 12 residues in the CDR3. The germline CDR1 and CDR2 sequences are SGHTA and FQGNSA. CDR3 DNA sequence: TGTGGCCAGACAGGGGCCACCTACGAGCAGTACTTC. It specifies CGQTGATYEQYF.

This clone appeared once. The chain recombines TRBV6-2 or TRBV6-3 with TRBJ2-5, with 13 bases that match TRBD2. J was trimmed by 5 bases and V by 6 bases; bases with no gene match: 3. Germline CDR1 MNHEY, CDR2 SVGEGT. CDR3 size: 14 residues. The CDR3, as DNA: TGTGCCAGCAGCCAGGGACTAGCGGGGGAGACCCAGTACTTC. This sequence encodes CASSQGLAGETQYF.

The chain employs TRBV6-5 and TRBJ2-2, with 7 bases fitting TRBD1. Germline CDR1 is MNHEY and CDR2 is SVGAGI. This CDR3 spans 15 amino acids. V dropped 6 bases and J dropped 2; count of bases not matched to a gene: 6. CDR3 region: CASRDRAVNTGELFF. The CDR3 coding sequence is TGTGCCAGCAGAGACAGGGCGGTAAACACCGGGGAGCTGTTTTTT.

This chain uses TRBV18 with TRBJ2-7, with D possibly matching TRBD2 (6 bases). CDR1 is KGHSH and CDR2 is LQKENI in the germline V gene. Trimming cost V 1 base and J 4 bases, with 14 bases left between them. The CDR3 loop spans 15 amino acids. The CDR3 nucleotides are TGTGCCAGCTCACCACGTCACGGGGAGGATTACGAGCAGTACTTC. This sequence encodes CASSPRHGEDYEQYF.

The chain couples TRBV28 to TRBJ2-2, with TRBD2 as a possible D gene (6 bases). Germline CDR1 and CDR2: MDHEN and SYDVKM. This CDR3 spans 12 amino acids. In nucleotides, the CDR3 is TGTGTATTGGGGGGGAACACCGGGGAGCTGTTTTTT. Translating gives CVLGGNTGELFF. The whole variable domain, filled in from reference TRBV28 and TRBJ2-2, reads DVKVTQSSRYLVKRTGEKVFLECVQDMDHENMFWYRQDPGLGLRLIYFSYDVKMKEKGDIPEGYSVSREKKERFSLILESASTNQTSMYLCVLGGNTGELFFGEGSRLTVL.